This passage covers 7 T cell receptor beta chains from one sample sequenced in a study of response to subunit inactivated influenza vaccine. Using its own MiXCR run on the RT-PCR reads, TCRdb lists one record per CDR3 protein. The top ten clones hold approximately 10% of a sample with 800,000 to 1,000,000 distinct CDR3 sequences, 21% of them seen once. The sample here was PBMCs from blood, taken 4 to 6 days after vaccination. The receptors derive from a man aged 50 to 60 who received an inactivated influenza vaccine.

This clonotype appeared a few times. The chain recombines TRBV10-3 with TRBJ2-7; D unclear. V was trimmed by 7 bases and J by 0 bases, leaving 16 bases between them. Per the germline V gene, CDR1 is ENHRY and CDR2 is SYGVKD. The CDR3 covers 15 residues. The CDR3, as DNA: TGTGCCATCAATGACGGTTTATCAAGCTCCTACGAGCAGTACTTC. Protein sequence: CAINDGLSSSYEQYF.

V usage is TRBV2 and J usage is TRBJ2-7; the D is unclear. The V end was cut by 6 bases, the J end by 3 bases, with 12 bases between. Germline loops: CDR1 SNHLY, CDR2 FYNNEI. The CDR3 covers 13 residues. CDR3 sequence (DNA): TGTGCCAGCAGGCTTGTTGGGATCTACGAGCAGTACTTC. Translated, it gives CASRLVGIYEQYF.

At least ten counts were recorded for this clonotype. This chain joins TRBV2 and TRBJ2-1, with D maybe TRBD1 (6 bases). Germline CDR1 is SNHLY and CDR2 is FYNNEI. CDR3 length equals 16 residues. The germline V and J ends were trimmed by 5 bases and 0 bases, with 14 bases remaining between them. CDR3 DNA sequence: TGTGCCAGCAGTAGACGACAGGCCCGCTCCTACAATGAGCAGTTCTTC. Residues: CASSRRQARSYNEQFF.

The table lists this clonotype with a few counts. The chain has TRBV7-9 and TRBJ2-2, with 9 bases matching TRBD1. Unmatched junction bases numbered 8, after V lost 4 bases and J lost 5 bases. The CDR3 runs to 16 residues. Germline V gene data show CDR1 as SEHNR and CDR2 as FQNEAQ (reference sequence). In DNA form, the CDR3 reads TGTGCCAGCAGCTCCGTATCGGGGACAGGGACCGGGGAGCTGTTTTTT. Its protein is CASSSVSGTGTGELFF.

This clonotype was seen many times. The CDR3 reads CASSLVGGMYYEQYF. For the CDR3, the DNA is TGTGCCAGCAGCTTAGTCGGGGGAATGTACTACGAGCAGTACTTC. The V gene is TRBV7-2, the J gene TRBJ2-7; D might be TRBD2 (6 bases). V was trimmed by 1 base and J by 3 bases, leaving 13 bases between them. Germline values: CDR1 SGHTA, CDR2 FQGNSA. CDR3 size: 15 residues.

V usage is TRBV12-3 or TRBV12-4 and J usage is TRBJ2-7; 13 nucleotides align to TRBD2. The CDR3 is made up of 15 amino acids. V was clipped by 8 bases and J by 5 bases; unmatched bases: 9. CDR3 nucleotide sequence: TGTGCCAGCGAAGGGACTAGCGGGGCCCCGGACGAGCAGTACTTC. Amino acid sequence: CASEGTSGAPDEQYF.

The chain carries TRBV7-2 and TRBJ2-3; D perhaps matches TRBD1 (5 bases). This CDR3 is built from 14 residues. The ends were cut back, 5 bases at V and 2 bases at J, with 11 bases in the middle. The germline V gene has CDR1 SGHTA and CDR2 FQGNSA. The CDR3 protein is CASSPDSTTDTQYF. The CDR3 nucleotides read TGTGCCAGCAGCCCTGACAGTACCACAGATACGCAGTATTTT. The whole variable domain, remainder taken from reference TRBV7-2 and TRBJ2-3, is GAGVSQSPSNKVTEKGKDVELRCDPISGHTALYWYRQSLGQGLEFLIYFQGNSAPDKSGLPSDRFSAERTGGSVSTLTIQRTQQEDSAVYLCASSPDSTTDTQYFGPGTRLTVL.